This passage covers 22 T cell receptor beta chains from one sample sequenced in a study of Ad26.COV2.S vaccination and SARS-CoV-2 variants. Documented treatment: around 19 received Ad26.COV2.S at low or high dose, single or two shots; about 5 received placebo; per-sample allocation not given. At day 63 after the first vaccine or placebo injection, samples were drawn. Libraries were prepared by immunoSEQ multiplex PCR; TCRdb keeps only in-frame clonotypes and omits some of them. The sample lists about 350,000 clones; around 90% were seen once. Material: peripheral blood, obtained in a trial of Ad26.COV2.S vaccine versus placebo. The receptors here all came from a person aged 18-65 years who received the Ad26.COV2.S COVID-19 vaccine or a placebo.

The CDR3 protein is CAISERIYEQYF. For the CDR3, the DNA is TGTGCCATCAGTGAAAGGATCTACGAGCAGTACTTC. The gene calls are TRBV10-3 and TRBJ2-7, with D hard to call. Germline CDR1 is ENHRY and CDR2 is SYGVKD. This CDR3 region has 12 residues. V was trimmed by 3 bases and J by 3 bases, leaving 6 bases between them.

This clone came up once. The V call is TRBV11-3, the J call TRBJ1-2; D may be TRBD1 (5 bases). The V end lost 5 bases, the J end lost 5 bases, and 12 bases lay between the germline ends. Germline CDR1 is SGHNT and CDR2 is YENEEA. The CDR3 runs 13 residues. The CDR3 loop is CASSPDGGYGYTF. The CDR3 DNA sequence: TGTGCCAGCAGCCCCGATGGGGGATATGGCTACACCTTC. The full variable domain, with the rest looked up from reference TRBV11-3 and TRBJ1-2, is EAGVVQSPRYKIIEKKQPVAFWCNPISGHNTLYWYLQNLGQGPELLIRYENEEAVDDSQLPKDRFSAERLKGVDSTLKIQPAELGDSAVYLCASSPDGGYGYTFGSGTRLTVV.

The chain carries TRBV6-4 and TRBJ2-5; D possibly uses TRBD1 or TRBD2 (5 bases each). Looked up from germline, CDR1 is MRHNA and CDR2 is SNTAGT. The length of the CDR3 is 13 residues. V was shortened by 6 bases and J by 1 base, with 9 bases between the two germline ends. The CDR3 nucleotides are TGTGCCAGCAGCCCCGGGACCCAAGAGACCCAGTACTTC. Its translation: CASSPGTQETQYF.

This rearrangement joins TRBV7-9 to TRBJ2-2; 10 nucleotides line up with TRBD2. V gave up 2 bases and J gave up 5 bases; unmatched junction bases: 14. In germline, CDR1 is SEHNR, CDR2 FQNEAQ (reference sequence). This CDR3 spans 19 amino acids. In nucleotides, the CDR3 is TGTGCCAGCAGCTTAACCCTTGGGCTAGCGGGAGCCCGAACCGGGGAGCTGTTTTTT. Translating it yields CASSLTLGLAGARTGELFF.

V is TRBV19 and J is TRBJ1-1, with D hard to call. V was clipped by 3 bases and J by 1 base, with 12 bases between them. This CDR3 region has 15 residues. CDR1 and CDR2 (germline): LNHDA, SQIVND (reference sequence). The CDR3 DNA follows: TGTGCCAGTAGTATTCACTCTGGTCGGAACACTGAAGCTTTCTTT. Translation gives CASSIHSGRNTEAFF.

In its sample, this clone was seen once. This chain connects TRBV6-2 or TRBV6-3 to TRBJ1-5; 7 bases fit TRBD1. The ends lost 5 bases at V and 0 bases at J; junction bases unmatched: 1. The germline V gene has CDR1 MNHEY and CDR2 SVGEGT. This CDR3 comprises 14 residues. CDR3 amino acids: CASSRTGSNQPQHF. The CDR3 DNA sequence: TGTGCCAGCAGTAGGACAGGTAGCAATCAGCCCCAGCATTTT.

The genes are TRBV29-1 and TRBJ1-1; D not resolved. The CDR3 loop spans 13 amino acids. The V end lost 5 bases, the J end lost 1 base, and 11 bases lay between the germline ends. The germline gives CDR1 SQVTM, CDR2 ANQGSEA. As DNA, the CDR3 is TGCAGCGTTAGTCTCGACACGAACACTGAAGCTTTCTTT. Its protein product is CSVSLDTNTEAFF.

The J gene is TRBJ1-3, the V gene TRBV27; perhaps TRBD1 as D (5 bases). Germline V gives CDR1 MNHEY, CDR2 SMNVEV (reference sequence). This CDR3 region has 18 residues. Trimming stripped 0 bases from V and 0 bases from J, with 15 bases between. CDR3: CASSLSPNTGVSGNTIYF. The DNA of the CDR3 is TGTGCCAGCAGTTTATCGCCGAACACAGGTGTCTCTGGAAACACCATATATTTT.

The chain is built from TRBV7-3 and TRBJ2-3, with D tentatively TRBD1 (5 bases). The CDR3 length is 16 residues. CDR1 is SGHTA and CDR2 is FQGTGA in the germline V gene. The ends were cut back, 2 bases at V and 2 bases at J, with 14 bases in the middle. The CDR3, as DNA: TGTGCCAGCAGCTTAGCAGGGTTTGGAAACACAGATACGCAGTATTTT. Translation gives CASSLAGFGNTDTQYF.

The gene calls are TRBV11-1 and TRBJ1-5; D is perhaps TRBD1 (6 bases). Between the trimmed V and J ends, which lost 1 base and 5 bases, there was a span of 12 bases. The CDR3 has 15 residues. Per the germline V gene, CDR1 is SGHAT and CDR2 is FQDESV (reference sequence). DNA for the CDR3: TGTGCCAGCAGCTTAGAGGGGGGTCCCGATCAGCCCCAGCATTTT. This sequence encodes CASSLEGGPDQPQHF.

The chain carries TRBV28 and TRBJ2-7; 7 bases map to TRBD1. The CDR3 is 15 residues long. J was trimmed by 3 bases and V by 2 bases; bases with no gene match: 7. Germline V CDR1 and CDR2: MDHEN, SYDVKM. The CDR3 loop is CASSLAGRGIYEQYF. The CDR3 region has the DNA TGTGCCAGCAGTTTAGCGGGCAGGGGGATCTACGAGCAGTACTTC. The full variable domain, in which reference TRBV28 and TRBJ2-7 provide the parts outside the CDR3, is DVKVTQSSRYLVKRTGEKVFLECVQDMDHENMFWYRQDPGLGLRLIYFSYDVKMKEKGDIPEGYSVSREKKERFSLILESASTNQTSMYLCASSLAGRGIYEQYFGPGTRLTVT.

This chain joins TRBV27 and TRBJ2-7; 13 bases are shared with TRBD2. The CDR3 length is 16 residues. The ends lost 5 bases at V and 1 base at J; junction bases unmatched: 5. Per the germline V gene, CDR1 is MNHEY and CDR2 is SMNVEV (reference sequence). The CDR3 DNA reads as TGTGCCAGCAGTAGACGACTAGCGGGGGGTTCCTACGAGCAGTACTTC. Amino acid sequence: CASSRRLAGGSYEQYF.

This chain links TRBV7-2 with TRBJ2-1; no clear D. CDR1 SGHTA and CDR2 FQGNSA come from the germline V gene. V shed 5 bases and J shed 7 bases, with 9 bases lying between them. This CDR3 region has 12 residues. The CDR3 sequence: CASSPVQNEQFF. CDR3 DNA: TGTGCCAGCAGCCCCGTCCAGAATGAGCAGTTCTTC.

The CDR3 DNA reads TGTGCCAGCAGCCAAGCGGCCTACGAGCAGTACTTC. Translation: CASSQAAYEQYF. V usage is TRBV3-1 (or the pseudogene TRBV3-2) and J usage is TRBJ2-7; unclear D gene. Germline V gives CDR1 LGHDT, CDR2 YNNKEL (reference sequence). This CDR3 has 12 residues. The V end was cut by 1 base, the J end by 2 bases, with 3 bases between.

The CDR3 coding sequence is TGTGCCAGCAGCCACCGGCGGATCGGAGCCTACGAGCAGTACTTC. It yields the protein CASSHRRIGAYEQYF. The chain is built from TRBV6-2 or TRBV6-3 and TRBJ2-7; D gene unclear. Trimming shortened V by 6 bases and J by 2 bases, and 17 bases separated the two germline ends. CDR3 length equals 15 residues. Germline V gene data show CDR1 as MNHEY and CDR2 as SVGEGT.

The chain links TRBV18 to TRBJ1-2, with 7 bases fitting TRBD1. CDR3 length: 15 amino acids. Germline V gene data show CDR1 as KGHSH and CDR2 as LQKENI. V lost 2 bases to trimming and J lost 2 bases; unmatched junction nucleotides: 5. CDR3 DNA: TGTGCCAGCTCACCAAGCAGGGGGTTGAACTATGGCTACACCTTC. Amino acids: CASSPSRGLNYGYTF.

This clone was seen just once. The chain recombines TRBV18 with TRBJ1-5, with 9 bases identical to TRBD1. The CDR3 runs to 14 residues. Germline trimming cut 3 bases from V and 9 bases from J; bases unmatched to any gene: 6. Germline V gene sequence: CDR1 KGHSH, CDR2 LQKENI. The CDR3 sequence: CASSPGQGKGPQHF. CDR3 DNA: TGTGCCAGCTCACCGGGACAGGGAAAGGGGCCCCAGCATTTT.

CDR3 amino acids: CASSLDGSGRYGYTF. CDR3 DNA sequence: TGTGCCAGCAGTTTAGATGGTTCAGGCCGATATGGCTACACCTTC. This chain joins TRBV27 and TRBJ1-2; D gene ambiguous. Deletions cut 2 bases from V and 5 bases from J, with 15 bases between. The CDR3 totals 15 residues. Germline V gives CDR1 MNHEY, CDR2 SMNVEV (reference sequence).

The CDR3 protein is CASSLSEGGYNEQFF. In DNA form, the CDR3 reads TGTGCCAGCAGTTTATCTGAAGGCGGATACAATGAGCAGTTCTTC. The J gene is TRBJ2-1, the V gene TRBV28; D uncertain. The CDR3 is 15 amino acids. With 1 base removed from V and 4 bases from J, the gap between germline ends came to 11 bases. From germline, CDR1 is MDHEN and CDR2 SYDVKM.

The rearrangement joins TRBV6-2 or TRBV6-3 to TRBJ1-1; the D is unclear. The CDR3 runs 13 residues. Between the trimmed V and J ends, which lost 2 bases and 8 bases, there was a span of 12 bases. Germline V CDR1 and CDR2: MNHEY, SVGEGT. CDR3 loop: CASSYPPGNEAFF. DNA of the CDR3: TGTGCCAGCAGTTACCCCCCGGGGAACGAAGCTTTCTTT.

This chain uses TRBV6-1 with TRBJ2-7; D uncertain. Trimming removed 3 bases from V and 2 bases from J, with 17 bases in between. Germline V CDR1 and CDR2: MNHNS, SASEGT. CDR3 length: 16 amino acids. Here the CDR3 reads CASSDDGEIRPYEQYF. Written as DNA, the CDR3 is TGTGCCAGCAGTGACGACGGCGAAATCAGACCCTACGAGCAGTACTTC.

The J gene is TRBJ1-1, the V gene TRBV4-3; tentatively, D is TRBD1 (5 bases). V was trimmed by 1 base and J by 0 bases, leaving 18 bases between them. Germline V CDR1 and CDR2: LGHNA, YSLEER. The CDR3 loop spans 18 amino acids. CDR3 coding DNA: TGCGCCAGCAGCCAAGGAGTCACGAGGGGTAGAGTGAACACTGAAGCTTTCTTT. It encodes CASSQGVTRGRVNTEAFF.